This T cell receptor beta chain is drawn from a study of blood T cell repertoires in COVID-19. Per the authors' pipeline: Reference gene primer amplification in the assay estimated nucleated cell counts. Profiling relied on immunoSEQ multiplex PCR, and the TCRdb table lists in-frame clones only, not all of them. D and trimming were read from the DNA, whereas the V and J calls and clone size are those reported in that table. The sample has about 140,000 clones; 84% are singletons. CDR1 MDHEN and CDR2 SYDVKM come from the germline V gene. Trimming cost V 8 bases and J 4 bases, with 13 bases left between them. The CDR3 length is 13 residues.

The rearrangement links TRBV28 to TRBJ2-3, with a tentative D call TRBD2 (5 bases). The sample comprised peripheral blood. The sequence derives from a man younger than 45 with COVID-19, enrolled during active disease. The CDR3 DNA follows: TGTGCCAGCGGCTTGGGGAGCCCAGATACGCAGTATTTT. Residues: CASGLGSPDTQYF.